This TCR beta chain was recovered during a study of cytomegalovirus exposure and HLA in healthy donors. Findings of the study overall: Of the V segments, some could not be distinguished, including TRBV6-2 and TRBV6-3, and were excluded. No immune exposure information besides CMV serostatus was available. Sequencing probably produced one cluster of sequence variants that were highly shared.

The CDR3 has 15 amino acids. With 1 base removed from V and 3 bases from J, the gap between germline ends came to 14 bases. CDR1 and CDR2 from the germline V gene are SGHNT and YYREEE (reference sequence). Of note for this clone: The antigen is not known.

PCR used 60 Vbeta primers and 13 Jbeta primers. Per the original data handling: Tens of millions of unique TCR beta chains, roughly 11 million shared, were counted in a later analysis. Method: immunoSEQ multiplex PCR; TCRdb's copy keeps in-frame clones and lacks some. V and J calls and clone size are those listed in that table; D and trimming were worked out from the DNA. The sample consists of approximately 35,000 clones, around 83% of them appearing once. The sequence was obtained from a woman aged 18-29 years in good health and CMV-seronegative. Sequencing was done on a sample of PBMCs. The chain employs TRBV5-4 and TRBJ2-7; the D gene is possibly TRBD2 (6 bases). The CDR3 DNA is TGTGCCAGCAGCTTGTTTTTGGGTAGCGGCTACGAGCAGTACTTC. Its protein product is CASSLFLGSGYEQYF.